This entry features one T cell receptor beta chain sequence. The specificity of this receptor is unknown. It has no much larger one-base neighbor in the sample; base qualities were not kept. The library came from the immunoSEQ multiplex PCR assay. A mixture of 60 forward primers for TCR Vbeta segments and 13 reverse primers for TCR Jbeta segments was used in the multiplex PCR. A multiplex PCR assay on genomic DNA amplified the CDR3 region of rearranged TCR beta genes. Amplified TCR beta libraries were sequenced as 87-base-pair reads on the Illumina HiSeq System. The original pipeline was this. Across the 600 to 700 repertoires, a later analysis counted tens of millions of unique TCR beta chains, approximately 12 million of which were shared by at least two donors. A nearest-neighbor algorithm error-corrected the raw reads and collapsed the reads into unique sequences, merging closely related sequences to remove PCR and sequencing errors. Alignment of CDR3 sequences to IMGT reference sequences was used to assign V, D and J gene segments. For a sequence to be retained, a match of at least six nucleotides was required to both a V gene segment and a J gene segment. Rearrangements were called productive when the CDR3 lacked stop codons and stayed in frame with V and J; all others were non-productive. Following IMGT convention, CDR3 was defined as the stretch from the second conserved V-encoded cysteine up to the conserved J-encoded phenylalanine. The earlier analysis of 450 to 750 of the donors excluded any sequence lacking an unambiguous match to a single V gene segment. In an earlier analysis of 587 of the donors, a V segment was called functional when productive rearrangements were above 56.7%, and segregating when the standard deviation between donors exceeded 5%. To diagnose cytomegalovirus status from the catalog of TCR beta chain sequences, a statistical classification framework was built. V and J gene assignment, in a later analysis, came from comparing TCR nucleotide sequences with IMGT/GENE-DB human TR gene sequences. A later analysis assigned CDR3 sequences and most-parsimonious VDJ recombination scenarios with the TCRdist pipeline. A later analysis defined each TCR beta chain by its CDR3 amino acid sequence plus V-gene family, and excluded reads lacking a unique V-gene family. In a later analysis, some 600 highly shared, low-generation-probability nucleotide sequences were removed to address suspected cross-contamination and a sequencing artifact. In a later analysis, a clonal expansion index was calculated for each public chain from normalized within-repertoire ranks of inferred template counts. A later analysis computed generation probabilities with a VDJ recombination model fitted to out-of-frame rearrangements, and checked the results against IGoR. Hypergeometric tests were used in a later analysis to score TCR-TCR, TCR-HLA and TCR-CMV co-occurrence, with a repertoire-size bias correction applied to the TCR pairs. To estimate false discovery rates, a later analysis permuted the HLA or CMV assignments 20 times. A later analysis grouped co-occurring TCRs with DBSCAN, adding TCRdist sequence similarity when clustering within HLA-allele-positive subsets. Repertoires with fewer than 30,000 or more than 120,000 public chains were left out of co-occurrence clustering, as were about five repertoires with anomalous nucleotide sharing. TCRdb provides this immuneACCESS table in a form limited to in-frame rearrangements. Some clones are lacking; in checked studies, under half of them reflect an unresolved V gene, and why the rest are absent is not known. The D gene and trimming were derived from the DNA, and the V and J assignments and clone size from that table. Across this sample there are tens of thousands of clones, with around four fifths seen only once. About 4.4% of the sample comes from the top ten.

In total, over 600 healthy bone marrow donors made up the cohort. At the time of sampling, every cohort member was nominally healthy, though immune exposures that went unrecorded were likely present. The donor was CMV seropositive and was included in the group of 250 to 300 seropositive cohort members. A peripheral blood sample was provided by each donor, and peripheral blood mononuclear cells were used for TCR beta sequencing. Genomic DNA was extracted from the blood cell samples with the Qiagen DNeasy Blood Extraction Kit. The CDR3 runs 15 amino acids, cysteine and phenylalanine included. This entry keeps only the CDR3 DNA: 45 bases, framed from base 1. This record comes from a study of cytomegalovirus exposure and HLA in healthy donors (dated by TCRdb to the late 2010s). For context, the study as a whole: According to an earlier analysis of 450 to 650 of the donors, about 190 million T cells yielded roughly 110 million unique TCR beta sequences and around 300 Gb of sequence data. Across about 380 genotyped donors of the cohort, an average of about 240,000 unique TCR beta nucleotide sequences per donor were sequenced, and roughly a sixth of those sequences were non-productive. Of the 398 genotyped donors, less than 85% were placed in the genetic ancestry cluster associated with self-reported Caucasian donors. Typing coverage varied by locus: roughly 629-640 donors for A, B, C, DRB1 and DQB1; roughly 500 for DQA1; some 610 for DPA1; some 470 for DPB1. HLA typing included class I and class II loci at four-digit resolution. The study was designed to test whether signatures of past pathogen exposure could be identified by cataloging public T cell receptors. In an earlier analysis of several hundred of the donors, high-throughput TCR beta sequencing was used to judge whether each TCR beta V gene segment behaved as functional or pseudogenic. Because of strong linkage in the cohort, roughly five DR-DQ haplotypes were treated as single units for association and clustering. A later analysis re-analyzed previously published TCR beta repertoires from 666 donors and added high-resolution HLA genotyping to study TCR occurrence patterns. Rather than using new phenotypic data, the later analysis identified candidate immune exposures from TCR beta sequences and from how often those sequences occurred across donors. A later genetic analysis used genome-wide SNP genotypes for 398 of the 666 donors, treating that subset as a discovery cohort. High-throughput TCR immunosequencing, statistical association of individual TCRs with disease status, and machine learning were combined to predict cytomegalovirus infection status. All discovery cohort repertoires had been generated on a single sequencing platform. In addition to the first cohort of 650 to 800 subjects, a separate validation cohort of about 120 different subjects was used. The study profiled the T cell repertoires of 500 to 800 subjects by immunosequencing and related them to cytomegalovirus serostatus. An early release covering over 500 HLA-typed donors comprised roughly 300 gigabases of sequencing data and 85 million or so unique TCR sequences. Alongside the repertoire data, information on donor age, sex, ethnicity and CMV serostatus was compiled. General conclusions and limits of the study: While some public TCRs were present in many individuals, most TCR sequences turned up only very rarely across donors. V-gene and J-gene trimming of TCR beta chains was associated with a missense DCLRE1C variant in a later genetic analysis, and the association was replicated in an independent cohort. Specific HLA alleles were associated with 15,000 to 20,000 TCR beta sequences at a false discovery rate of 0.05 in a later analysis. Only TCR beta chains were sequenced in this cohort, and the absence of alpha or paired-chain data limited detectable features. Cytomegalovirus status was reported to be diagnosed by the classifier with high specificity and sensitivity in both the original and validation cohorts. A group of highly shared sequence variants was considered likely to be a technical artifact of the sequencing pipeline. Three of the identified cytomegalovirus-associated TCR beta chains were confirmed in vitro to be specific for cytomegalovirus antigens. Broadly in line with IMGT annotations, most TCR beta V segments showed up in productive rearrangements about 87% or about 30% of the time in an earlier analysis of 450 to 600 of the donors. In a later analysis, HLA-associated TCR beta chains showed more clonal expansion and lower generation probabilities than non-associated chains that were equally common. A later analysis reported that several top co-occurrence clusters appeared linked to parvovirus B19, influenza, CMV and Epstein-Barr virus. HLA typing was unavailable for some donors at each locus, so association tests used only the typed subset. The authors suggested that the approach could potentially be extended to other disease states and immunological phenotypes. Linkage disequilibrium might explain the correlated functional status among segregating V segments, but an unknown experimental factor could not be excluded. According to a later genetic analysis, donors in an Asian-associated ancestry cluster had fewer N-insertions in productive TCRs than the roughly 660-donor mean. Presence/absence analyses assumed roughly uniform sequencing depth across donors, an assumption that may not hold. Some IMGT-functional V segments, including TRBV6-2 and TRBV6-3, could not be told apart with the 87-base-pair reads, so those segments were excluded. Because counts were too low, under 20 rarely observed V segments, including chromosome 9 orphons, were left out of the earlier analysis of over 550 of the donors. A further reported finding was that TCR beta sequences accurately predicted the HLA-A and HLA-B alleles for most subjects in the first cohort. In a later analysis, the rate of TCR association differed among HLA loci, with DRB1 alleles having the most associated TCRs and HLA-C alleles having the fewest. Assigning TCR associations to individual alleles was difficult when HLA alleles, especially DR and DQ, strongly co-occurred. The study gave a list of 150 to 200 TCR beta chains associated with cytomegalovirus. The only immune exposure information available for the cohort was CMV serostatus. According to a later analysis, most CMV-associated TCR beta chains appeared to be HLA-restricted, and the HLA associations seemed to be driven largely by CMV exposure.

This receptor was obtained from a male donor in good health and CMV-seropositive. The sample was PBMCs. The chain is encoded by TRBV21-1 joined to TRBJ1-1; whether TRBD1, the table's D call, matches the DNA was not checked. TRBV21-1 is a recognized pseudogene. The CDR3 protein sequence reads: CASSKLQGAGAEAFF. The DNA is as follows: TGTGCCAGCAGCAAACTTCAAGGGGCCGGCGCTGAAGCTTTCTTT.